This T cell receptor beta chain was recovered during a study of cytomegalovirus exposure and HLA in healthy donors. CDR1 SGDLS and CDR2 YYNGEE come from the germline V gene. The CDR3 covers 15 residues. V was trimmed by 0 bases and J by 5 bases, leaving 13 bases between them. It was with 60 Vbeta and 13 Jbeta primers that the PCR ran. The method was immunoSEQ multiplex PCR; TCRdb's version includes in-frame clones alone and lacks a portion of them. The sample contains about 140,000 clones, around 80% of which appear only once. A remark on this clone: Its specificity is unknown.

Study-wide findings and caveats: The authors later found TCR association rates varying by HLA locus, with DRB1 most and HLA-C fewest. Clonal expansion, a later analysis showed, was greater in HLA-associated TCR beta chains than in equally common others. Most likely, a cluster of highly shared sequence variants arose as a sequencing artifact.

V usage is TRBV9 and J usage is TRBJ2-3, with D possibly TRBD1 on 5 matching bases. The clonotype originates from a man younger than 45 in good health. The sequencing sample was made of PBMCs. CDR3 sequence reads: CASSVGGIRGDTQYF. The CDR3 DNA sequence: TGTGCCAGCAGCGTAGGGGGAATAAGGGGAGATACGCAGTATTTT.